Only a few counts were recorded for the clone carrying this T cell receptor beta chain. Antigen specificity is unknown. The data originate from a study of Graves' ophthalmopathy and Graves' hyperthyroidism. The study amplified TCR beta CDR3 regions using RNA transcripts. The first-round RT-PCR employed HTBI primers together with the Qiagen OneStep RT-PCR kit. A multiplex PCR was then performed as the second round. MiXCR, applied by TCRdb to the multiplex PCR reads, yields one record per CDR3 protein. The sample includes just over 600,000 distinct CDR3 sequences, 22% of them seen just once. Study results and limitations: Its predictions of ophthalmopathy progression gave the model 55% to 71% sensitivity and 72% to 85% specificity.

The sample taken for sequencing was peripheral blood. The sequence came from a young woman with stable Graves' hyperthyroidism. Some clones in this sample may be carry-over from other donors' samples.

CDR3 DNA sequence: TGTGCCAGCAGCTCTCCGACGGATTTTCCTGAAGCTTTCTTT. This codes for CASSSPTDFPEAFF. The rearrangement uses TRBV7-8 and TRBJ1-1; D remains ambiguous. This CDR3 is 14 amino acids long. Germline V gene lookup returns CDR1 SGHVS and CDR2 FQNEAQ. V was cut by 4 bases and J by 6 bases, with 15 bases left in between.